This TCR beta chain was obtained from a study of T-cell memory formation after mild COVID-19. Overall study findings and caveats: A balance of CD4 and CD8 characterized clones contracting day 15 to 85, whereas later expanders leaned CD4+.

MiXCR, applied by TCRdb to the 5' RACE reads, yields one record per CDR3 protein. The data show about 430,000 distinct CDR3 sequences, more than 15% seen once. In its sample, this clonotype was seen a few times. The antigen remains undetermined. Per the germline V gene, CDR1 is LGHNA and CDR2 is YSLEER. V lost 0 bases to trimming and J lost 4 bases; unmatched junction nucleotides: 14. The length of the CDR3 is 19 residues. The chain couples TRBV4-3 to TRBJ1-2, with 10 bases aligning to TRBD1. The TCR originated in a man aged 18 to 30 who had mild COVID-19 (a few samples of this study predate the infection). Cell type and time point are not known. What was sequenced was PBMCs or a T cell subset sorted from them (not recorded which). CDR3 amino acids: CASSQDTGTGAVVGYGYTF. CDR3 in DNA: TGCGCCAGCAGCCAAGATACCGGGACAGGGGCAGTTGTCGGCTATGGCTACACCTTC.